Included here is one TCR beta chain sequence, with context. Its specificity is not known. The sample comes from a study of PD-1 blockade in mismatch repair-deficient tumors. Notes on the study in general: Tumor-resident clones, often undetectable pretreatment in blood, expanded then contracted after pembrolizumab.

V lost 0 bases, J lost 4 bases, and 5 bases stayed unmatched. Germline-derived CDR1 and CDR2 are GTSNPN and SVGIG (reference sequence). CDR3 size: 14 residues. Mismatch repair deficiency was confirmed in all patients, by PCR or immunohistochemistry. Profiled with immunoSEQ multiplex PCR; TCRdb holds only in-frame clones, not every one. The sample shows under 50,000 clones, roughly 82% of them seen only once. The specimen was PBMCs, collected before pembrolizumab treatment. The origin of this receptor is an adult with mismatch repair-deficient cancer. V usage is TRBV30 and J usage is TRBJ1-2, with TRBD1 matching 7 bases. The CDR3 coding sequence is TGTGCCTGGAGTGTGGGACAGCGCTCCTATGGCTACACCTTC. Amino acid sequence: CAWSVGQRSYGYTF. Combining the CDR3 with reference TRBV30 and TRBJ1-2 gives the whole variable domain SQTIHQWPATLVQPVGSPLSLECTVEGTSNPNLYWYRQAAGRGLQLLFYSVGIGQISSEVPQNLSASRPQDRQFILSSKKLLLSDSGFYLCAWSVGQRSYGYTFGSGTRLTVV.